This T cell receptor beta chain was recorded in a study of shared clonotypes between healthy human individuals. The assay was immunoSEQ multiplex PCR, and TCRdb's table has in-frame clones only and misses some. Among roughly 2.4 million clones, approximately 94% were seen once, and the ten largest hold less than 0.15%. Trimming cost V 8 bases and J 10 bases; bases outside gene matches: 14. Per the germline V gene, CDR1 is WSHSY and CDR2 is SAAADI. The CDR3 sequence is 16 residues long. This receptor was taken from a man between 18 and 35 years old in good health. This chain connects TRBV10-2 to TRBJ1-6; TRBD1 matches 10 bases. Sequenced input: naive CD4+ T cells sorted from blood. The subset is: CD45RA+ positively selected. Here the CDR3 reads CASVGASRTGGSPLHF. For the CDR3, the DNA is TGCGCCAGCGTAGGAGCTTCCCGGACAGGGGGATCACCCCTCCACTTT.